Presented here are 13 T cell receptor beta chains from one specimen sequenced in a study of T cells in women clearing cervical HPV infection. Assay used: immunoSEQ multiplex PCR; TCRdb lists only in-frame clones, some missing. The record lists 30,000 to 45,000 clones, of which the ten most abundant hold roughly 3.7%. The sequencing sample was made of blood buffy coat. The source is a woman between 18 and 69 years old with a cervical HPV16 infection that either progressed to CIN3+ or cleared (not recorded which).

With respect to this clone: The CDR3 goes on 3 residues after the read ends, and that part is filled in from the germline J gene. The chain carries TRBV5-1 and TRBJ2-7; TRBD1 agrees at 10 bases. The CDR3 spans 17 residues. Germline CDR1 is SGHRS and CDR2 is YFSETQ. The ends lost 2 bases at V and 3 bases at J; junction bases unmatched: 11. CDR3 bases read: TGCGCCAGCAGCTTAGGGACCGGGACAGGGGTTAGCTACGAG. As protein: CASSLGTGTGVSYE. The CDR3 in full is CASSLGTGTGVSYEQYF.

With respect to this clone: The read finishes 3 residues shy of the CDR3 end, and the germline J gene is used to complete it. The rearrangement joins TRBV7-9 to TRBJ1-1; D is perhaps TRBD1 (6 bases). There are 15 residues in the CDR3. V lost 1 base and J lost 7, with 16 bases in between. Germline loops: CDR1 SEHNR, CDR2 FQNEAQ (reference sequence). The CDR3 bases that were read are TGTGCCAGCAGCTTAGGGGGGCGGGACCTAGGTGAA. Translation: CASSLGGRDLGE. The whole CDR3 protein is CASSLGGRDLGEAFF.

Worth noting for this clone: The junction departs from the called germline gene at one end, perhaps through a read error. The read finishes 3 residues shy of the CDR3 end, and the germline J gene is used to complete it. The J gene is TRBJ2-5, the V gene TRBV7-7; D might be TRBD1 (6 bases). Germline assignment: CDR1 SSHAT and CDR2 FNYEAQ (reference sequence). This CDR3 region has 13 residues. The CDR3 loop is CASSLGQIGTQYF. The DNA read from the CDR3 is TGTGCTAGCAGCCTAGGACAGATAGGGACC. Complete variable domain (other parts from reference TRBV7-7 and TRBJ2-5): GAGVSQSPRYKVTKRGQDVTLRCDPISSHATLYWYQQALGQGPEFLTYFNYEAQPDKSGLPSDRFSAERPEGSISTLTIQRTEQRDSAMYRCASSLGQIGTQYFGPGTRLLVL.

To note about this clone: The CDR3 end lies 3 residues beyond the end of the read and is filled in from the germline J gene. The rearrangement uses TRBV5-4 and TRBJ1-2; no clear D gene. The CDR3 has 15 amino acids. Deletions cut 1 base from V and 3 bases from J, with 13 bases between. Per the germline V gene, CDR1 is SGHNT and CDR2 is YYREEE (reference sequence). CDR3 in amino acids: CASSLITVSHYGYTF. The DNA read from the CDR3 is TGTGCCAGCAGCTTGATAACGGTCTCCCACTATGGC.

Concerning this clone itself: The CDR3 end lies 3 residues beyond the end of the read and is filled in from the germline J gene. The rearrangement links TRBV11-2 to TRBJ1-1; 8 nucleotides match TRBD1. The CDR3 totals 15 residues. Per the germline V gene, CDR1 is SGHAT and CDR2 is FQNNGV. The junction had 9 bases not matched to a gene; V was cut back by 2 bases and J by 7 bases. CDR3 DNA (partial): TGTGCCAGCAGCTTAAGCGGCAGGGGGCGCGTTGAA. Its protein product is CASSLSGRGRVE. The full CDR3 sequence reads CASSLSGRGRVEAFF.

Comments on this clone: Read data end 3 residues before the CDR3 end; the end is taken from the germline J gene. The chain is built from TRBV20-1 and TRBJ2-5; 10 bases align to TRBD2. Germline assignment: CDR1 DFQATT and CDR2 SNEGSKA (reference sequence). The CDR3 runs to 14 residues. The V gene end was trimmed by 0 bases and the J gene end by 5 bases; junction bases not matched to a gene: 3. The CDR3: CSARDRLAGETQYF. CDR3 DNA, as far as it was read: TGCAGTGCTAGAGACAGACTAGCGGGCGAGACC.

About this clone: The sequenced fragment ends 3 residues before the CDR3 boundary, so the rest is inferred from the germline J gene. The V call is TRBV10-3, the J call TRBJ2-5, with TRBD2 matching over 7 bases. V gave up 10 bases and J gave up 1 base; unmatched junction bases: 6. The CDR3 consists of 13 residues. Germline values: CDR1 ENHRY, CDR2 SYGVKD. CDR3 DNA, as far as it was read: TGTGCCACCGAGCGGGGTCTCCAAGAGACC. This gives the protein CATERGLQET. From start to end, the CDR3 is CATERGLQETQYF.

A remark on this clone: The read terminates 3 residues ahead of where the CDR3 ends, so the germline J gene completes it. The rearrangement links TRBV20-1 to TRBJ2-1, with D maybe TRBD2 (5 bases). Looked up from germline, CDR1 is DFQATT and CDR2 is SNEGSKA (reference sequence). The CDR3 runs to 15 residues. The germline V and J ends were trimmed by 3 bases and 5 bases, with 17 bases remaining between them. CDR3 DNA, as far as it was read: TGCAGTGCTAGTGGGGATCGGCAGCGGCACAATGAG. Translating it yields CSASGDRQRHNE. The whole CDR3 reads CSASGDRQRHNEQFF.

On this clone: Read data end 3 residues before the CDR3 end; the end is taken from the germline J gene. This rearrangement joins TRBV18 to TRBJ2-7, with D possibly TRBD2 on 7 matching bases. Germline lookup yields CDR1 KGHSH and CDR2 LQKENI. The CDR3 runs to 14 residues. Trimming removed 1 base from V and 6 bases from J, with 13 bases in between. The sequenced part of the CDR3 DNA is TGTGCCAGCTCACCACGGGCAGGGGAGGGCGAG. Protein: CASSPRAGEGE. The complete CDR3 sequence is CASSPRAGEGEQYF. Full variable domain (outside the CDR3, taken from reference TRBV18 and TRBJ2-7): NAGVMQNPRHLVRRRGQEARLRCSPMKGHSHVYWYRQLPEEGLKFMVYLQKENIIDESGMPKERFSAEFPKEGPSILRIQQVVRGDSAAYFCASSPRAGEGEQYFGPGTRLTVT.

For this clone: The CDR3 goes on 3 residues after the read ends, and that part is filled in from the germline J gene. Other DNA sequences in the sample encode the same CDR3. V gene TRBV19 combines with J gene TRBJ2-7, with 8 bases that match TRBD1. Germline trimming cut 3 bases from V and 2 bases from J; bases unmatched to any gene: 6. The CDR3 has 15 residues. From germline, CDR1 is LNHDA and CDR2 SQIVND (reference sequence). CDR3 loop: CASSIVGQGTYEQYF. The CDR3 bases that were read are TGTGCCAGTAGTATTGTCGGACAGGGAACCTACGAG.

Notes on this clone: The read is 3 residues too short to cover the CDR3 end, so that end is filled in from the germline J gene. The chain recombines TRBV24-1 with TRBJ1-1; 8 nucleotides match TRBD1. Germline V lookup: CDR1 KGHDR, CDR2 SFDVKD. The CDR3 runs to 14 residues. The covered CDR3 bases are TGTGCCACCAGTGATTCCCTTGGACAGGGTGGG. Translation gives CATSDSLGQGG. The whole CDR3 protein is CATSDSLGQGGAFF.

Concerning this clone itself: The observed sequence ends 3 residues before the CDR3 terminus, with the missing tail filled in from the germline J gene. This rearrangement joins TRBV29-1 to TRBJ1-2; 8 nucleotides match TRBD1. The CDR3 runs 15 residues. Germline V gene lookup returns CDR1 SQVTM and CDR2 ANQGSEA. Unmatched junction bases numbered 14, after V lost 5 bases and J lost 6 bases. CDR3 sequence reads: CSVFPPTGELDGYTF. Partial CDR3 DNA: TGCAGCGTTTTCCCCCCGACAGGGGAATTGGATGGC.

As regards this clone: The DNA ends 3 residues before the CDR3 does, and the rest of the CDR3 is filled in from the germline J gene. The V gene is TRBV5-1, the J gene TRBJ2-7; D is possibly TRBD2 (6 bases). This CDR3 is 15 amino acids long. Deletions cut 1 base from V and 1 base from J, with 12 bases between. CDR1 and CDR2 from the germline V gene are SGHRS and YFSETQ. The part of the CDR3 DNA that was read is TGCGCCAGCAGCTTGATTCCCGGACTATCCTACGAG. Protein product: CASSLIPGLSYE. The entire CDR3 protein is CASSLIPGLSYEQYF.